This TCR beta chain was observed in a study of blood T cell repertoires in COVID-19. Here immunoSEQ multiplex PCR was the method, and the copy in TCRdb shows in-frame clones only, minus some. The sample has around 160,000 clones, 85% to 90% seen once. Losses at the gene ends were 0 bases for V and 3 bases for J; bases not matched to a gene: 5. CDR3 size: 16 residues. Germline values: CDR1 SGHVS, CDR2 FQNEAQ. The sample was peripheral blood. The rearrangement links TRBV7-8 to TRBJ2-5; 9 bases match TRBD2. This clonotype originated in a human donor in a cohort sampled during active COVID-19. CDR3 region: CASSLAPTSGKETQYF. The DNA for the CDR3 is TGTGCCAGCAGCTTAGCTCCGACTAGCGGAAAAGAGACCCAGTACTTC.